These T cell receptor beta chains were read from a single sample in a study of T cell clones after liver transplantation. TCRdb's table, derived via immunoSEQ multiplex PCR, lists solely in-frame clones and lacks some. Of around 97,000 clones detected, under 90% appear once; the ten largest clones hold approximately 3%. Specimen: CD4+ T cells from blood, collected approximately 50 months after liver transplant. These receptors were collected from a human patient who received a liver transplant. Some T cells may be supplied by the graft donor. Each CDR3 is given with its conserved first and last residue. D genes are given only for firm matches. Clone size, where shown, is once, few, many, or a class for clones that have expanded.

d_call	v_call	clone_size	j_call	cdr3_nt	cdr3_aa
TRBD1	TRBV28	.	TRBJ1-1	TGTGCCAGCACTAAAAGGGGGCCGGCGAACACTGAAGCTTTCTTT	CASTKRGPANTEAFF
.	TRBV4-3	.	TRBJ2-7	TGCGCCAGCAGCCAATTGACAGGATACGAGCAGTACTTC	CASSQLTGYEQYF
.	TRBV18	.	TRBJ1-1	TGTGCCAGCTCACCAGAACGAGTAATAGGGGCTTTT	CASSPERVIGAF
TRBD1	TRBV7-9	.	TRBJ1-2	TGTGCCAGCAGCTTAGAACAGGGGAGGATTAACTATGGCTACACCTTC	CASSLEQGRINYGYTF
TRBD1	TRBV2	.	TRBJ2-1	TGTGCCAGCTTCCGGGACAGGGGAAGGGGTGAGCAGTTCTTC	CASFRDRGRGEQFF
TRBD2	TRBV7-3	once	TRBJ2-1	TGTGCCAGCAGCTTGGGCGGGAGAGGCTACAATGAGCAGTTCTTC	CASSLGGRGYNEQFF
.	TRBV5-1	once	TRBJ1-4	TGCGCCAGCAGCTTGGCTGCAGGGGATGAAAAACTGTTTTTT	CASSLAAGDEKLFF
.	TRBV7-9	.	TRBJ2-2	TGTGCCAGCAGCACCCCACCCGGGGAGCTGTTTTTT	CASSTPPGELFF
TRBD2	TRBV19	.	TRBJ2-1	TGTGCCAGTAATGGACTAGCGGGACTCAATGAGCAGTTCTTC	CASNGLAGLNEQFF
.	TRBV5-1	.	TRBJ1-1	TGCGCCAGCAGCTTGTCCGTGAACACTGAAGCTTTCTTT	CASSLSVNTEAFF
.	TRBV4-3	.	TRBJ2-7	TGCGCCAGCAGCCAAGATCCGGGGGGCGTAGAGTACTTC	CASSQDPGGVEYF
.	TRBV6-5	.	TRBJ2-7	TGTGCCAGCAGTTACATGGCGGACTCCTACGAGCAGTACTTC	CASSYMADSYEQYF
TRBD1	TRBV6-5	.	TRBJ1-5	TGTGCCAGCAGATCCCGACAGGGGGCGGATCAGCCCCAGCATTTT	CASRSRQGADQPQHF
.	TRBV28	.	TRBJ1-2	TGTGCCAGCAGGCTTATGGGTGGGCCGAGCGGCTACACCTTC	CASRLMGGPSGYTF
TRBD1	TRBV7-3	.	TRBJ2-7	TGTGCCAGCAGCCCCGGCCCCCGACAGGGGAACGACGAGCAGTACTTC	CASSPGPRQGNDEQYF
.	TRBV7-8	.	TRBJ2-3	TGTGCCAGCAGCTTAGGCGCTAGGGGGACTAGCACAGATACGCAGTATTTT	CASSLGARGTSTDTQYF
.	TRBV29-1	few	TRBJ2-7	TGCAGCGTCCAACCCCGCAGAAACTCCTACGAGCAGTACTTC	CSVQPRRNSYEQYF
TRBD2	TRBV5-1	.	TRBJ2-7	TGCGCCAGCAGCTTAACTAGCGGGTCCTACGAGCAGTACTTC	CASSLTSGSYEQYF
.	TRBV27	.	TRBJ2-3	TGTGCCAGCAGTTTATACCGGGGGATCGGGGCAGATACGCAGTATTTT	CASSLYRGIGADTQYF
.	TRBV5-1	.	TRBJ1-6	TGCGCCAGCAGCTTAGCAGGGGCGAGAAGCTCCTATAATTCACCCCTCCACTTT	CASSLAGARSSYNSPLHF
.	TRBV7-2	.	TRBJ2-5	TGTGCCAGCAGCTTAGCCCGACAAGAGACCCAGTACTTC	CASSLARQETQYF
TRBD1	TRBV7-8	.	TRBJ2-1	TGTGCCAGCAGCTCCTACAGGGGCCCACTTGATGAGCAGTTCTTC	CASSSYRGPLDEQFF
.	TRBV4-1	once	TRBJ2-2	TGCGCCAGCAGCCAAGTAAAAGGGAATGATCCGAACACCGGGGAGCTGTTTTTT	CASSQVKGNDPNTGELFF
.	TRBV4-2	once	TRBJ2-1	TGTGCCAGCAGCCCAGGGAGCGAGGGGGAGCAGTTCTTC	CASSPGSEGEQFF
.	TRBV19	.	TRBJ1-5	TGTGCCAGTAGTATAATGGGAGGTAGAGACTCTCCCAATCAGCCCCAGCATTTT	CASSIMGGRDSPNQPQHF
.	TRBV19	.	TRBJ1-5	TGTGCCAGTAGTATGCTTCAGGGAGTGTTCCATTTT	CASSMLQGVFHF
TRBD1	TRBV5-1	.	TRBJ2-7	TGCGCCAGCAGCTTGGAAGGGACAGGGGAGAAGTACTTC	CASSLEGTGEKYF
TRBD1	TRBV6-5	.	TRBJ1-1	TGTGCCAGCAGTCCCGGGACCACAGGGGCTGAAGCTTTCTTT	CASSPGTTGAEAFF
.	TRBV18	few	TRBJ1-5	TGTGCCAGCTCAGAGTCGAGTAGCAATCAGCCCCAGCATTTT	CASSESSSNQPQHF
.	TRBV18	few	TRBJ2-1	TGTGCCAGCTCACCGAGGAGGGCCTACAATGAGCAGTTCTTC	CASSPRRAYNEQFF
.	TRBV10-2	.	TRBJ2-4	TGCGCCAGCAGTGAGCAGGGTGCCAAAAACATTCAGTACTTC	CASSEQGAKNIQYF
TRBD1	TRBV27	.	TRBJ2-1	TGTGCCAGCGAGGGACAGGGGGCGGGGTCCTACAATGAGCAGTTCTTC	CASEGQGAGSYNEQFF
TRBD2	TRBV18	.	TRBJ2-5	TGTGCCAGCTCACCTACACTAGCGGAAGAGACCCAGTACTTC	CASSPTLAEETQYF
.	TRBV5-4	.	TRBJ1-1	TGTGCCAGCAGCCCGGACAGATGGAACACTGAAGCTTTCTTT	CASSPDRWNTEAFF
.	TRBV19	few	TRBJ2-5	TGTGCCAGTAGTATCTTAAAGGGTCGGGGGACCCAGTACTTC	CASSILKGRGTQYF
.	TRBV2	.	TRBJ2-1	TGTGCCAGCAGTGAAGCGTGGCAGAGCTCCTACAATGAGCAGTTCTTC	CASSEAWQSSYNEQFF
.	TRBV18	.	TRBJ2-5	TGTGCCAGCTCACCATCGCCCCCTGGCGGGGCGAACCAAGAGACCCAGTACTTC	CASSPSPPGGANQETQYF
.	TRBV7-8	.	TRBJ2-3	TGTGCCAGCAGCTTAGCCTACCTCCCCCCAGGGGCCCACACAGATACGCAGTATTTT	CASSLAYLPPGAHTDTQYF
TRBD1	TRBV19	once	TRBJ1-2	TGTGCCAGTACCGGTGGACAGGGGAGTTATGGCTACACCTTC	CASTGGQGSYGYTF
TRBD2	TRBV9	.	TRBJ2-5	TGTGCCAGCAGCTCGGGACTAGCGGGAGTCGGAGAGACCCAGTACTTC	CASSSGLAGVGETQYF
.	TRBV7-3	.	TRBJ1-1	TGTGCCAGCAGCTTAAAAGGGTCAGGCACTGAAGCTTTCTTT	CASSLKGSGTEAFF
.	TRBV15	many	TRBJ2-7	TGTGCCACCAGCAGAGTTAGGGGAGCCTACGAGCAGTACTTC	CATSRVRGAYEQYF
.	TRBV2	.	TRBJ2-3	TGTGCCAGCACCTGGACAGATACGCAGTATTTT	CASTWTDTQYF
.	TRBV29-1	.	TRBJ1-3	TGCAGTGCTACCTGGGACACCATATATTTT	CSATWDTIYF
.	TRBV19	.	TRBJ2-5	TGTGCCAGTAGTAGGCAGGGGTTCCAGGAGACCCAGTACTTC	CASSRQGFQETQYF
TRBD1	TRBV27	.	TRBJ1-2	TGTGCCAGCAGAAGAGACAGGGATGGCTACACCTTC	CASRRDRDGYTF
TRBD1	TRBV6-5	.	TRBJ1-5	TGTGCCAGCACCGCCCGACAGGGCTATCAGCCCCAGCATTTT	CASTARQGYQPQHF
TRBD2	TRBV15	.	TRBJ2-7	TGTGCCACCAGCGGAGGGACTAGCGGCTCCTACGAGCAGTACTTC	CATSGGTSGSYEQYF
.	TRBV6-6	.	TRBJ1-3	TGTGCCAGCAGCACACAGGGTCTGTCTGAAAACACCATATATTTT	CASSTQGLSENTIYF
TRBD1	TRBV2	.	TRBJ2-6	TGTGCCAGCAGTGGGGACAGGACCCTTACCGGGGCCAACGTCCTGACTTTC	CASSGDRTLTGANVLTF
.	TRBV11-2	.	TRBJ1-5	TGTGCCAGCAGCCCCCGGGGGGAGAATCAGCCCCAGCATTTT	CASSPRGENQPQHF
TRBD2	TRBV5-1	.	TRBJ2-1	TGCGCCAGCAGCTTGGCCCCTAGCGGAACCTACAATGAGCAGTTCTTC	CASSLAPSGTYNEQFF
.	TRBV7-9	.	TRBJ1-4	TGTGCCAGCAGCTTAGCGGGGACGATCGGAAAACTGTTTTTT	CASSLAGTIGKLFF